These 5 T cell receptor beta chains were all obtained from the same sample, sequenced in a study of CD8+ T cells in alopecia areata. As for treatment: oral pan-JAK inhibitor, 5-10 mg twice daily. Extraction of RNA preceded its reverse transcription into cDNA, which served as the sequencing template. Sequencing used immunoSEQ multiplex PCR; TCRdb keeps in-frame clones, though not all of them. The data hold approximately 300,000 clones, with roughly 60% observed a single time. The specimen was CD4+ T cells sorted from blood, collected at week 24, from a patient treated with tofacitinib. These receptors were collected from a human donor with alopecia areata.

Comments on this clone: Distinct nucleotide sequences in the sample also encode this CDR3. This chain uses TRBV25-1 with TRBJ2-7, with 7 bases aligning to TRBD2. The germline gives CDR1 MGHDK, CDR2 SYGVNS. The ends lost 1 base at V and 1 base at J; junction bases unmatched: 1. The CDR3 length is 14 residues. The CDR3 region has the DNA TGTGCCAGCAGTGAATGGGGGGGTTCCTACGAGCAGTACTTC. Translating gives CASSEWGGSYEQYF.

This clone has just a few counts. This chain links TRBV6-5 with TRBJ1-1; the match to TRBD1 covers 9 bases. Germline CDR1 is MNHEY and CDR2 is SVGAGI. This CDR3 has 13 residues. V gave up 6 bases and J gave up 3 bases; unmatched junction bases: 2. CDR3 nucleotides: TGTGCCAGCAGGGGACAGGGCCACACTGAAGCTTTCTTT. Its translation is CASRGQGHTEAFF.

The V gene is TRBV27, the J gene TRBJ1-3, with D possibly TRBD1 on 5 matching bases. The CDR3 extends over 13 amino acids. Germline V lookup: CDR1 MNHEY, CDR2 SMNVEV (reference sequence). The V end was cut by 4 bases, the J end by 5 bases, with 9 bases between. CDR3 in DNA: TGTGCCAGCAGTTCAGGGAGTAGAAACACCATATATTTT. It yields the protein CASSSGSRNTIYF.

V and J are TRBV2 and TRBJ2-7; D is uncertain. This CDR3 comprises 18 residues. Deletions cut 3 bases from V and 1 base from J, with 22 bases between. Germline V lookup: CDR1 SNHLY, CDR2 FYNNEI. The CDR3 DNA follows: TGTGCCAGCAGTGAGCGTGGAAAAGGGCAGGCCCTTTCCTACGAGCAGTACTTC. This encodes CASSERGKGQALSYEQYF.

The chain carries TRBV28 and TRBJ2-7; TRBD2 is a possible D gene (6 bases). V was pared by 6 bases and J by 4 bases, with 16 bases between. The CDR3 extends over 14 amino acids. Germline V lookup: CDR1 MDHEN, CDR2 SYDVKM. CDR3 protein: CASSPAGLGYEQYF. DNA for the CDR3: TGTGCCAGCAGCCCGGCGGGGCTGGGATACGAGCAGTACTTC.